These 20 T cell receptor beta chains were all obtained from the same sample, sequenced in a study of blood T cell repertoires in COVID-19. Using immunoSEQ multiplex PCR, the repertoire was profiled, and TCRdb retains in-frame clones only, with some absent. The sample has 25,000 to 35,000 clones, 90% to 95% seen once; the top ten hold about 13%. Input material: peripheral blood. All receptors derive from a human donor in a cohort sampled during active COVID-19.

This clone has just one count. In nucleotides, the CDR3 is TGCGCCAGCAGACGAGCCACCGGGGAGCTGTTTTTT. Translated: CASRRATGELFF. The chain recombines TRBV5-1 with TRBJ2-2; D remains unclear. This CDR3 contains 12 residues. Germline CDR1 is SGHRS and CDR2 is YFSETQ. Trimming took off 5 bases at V and 4 bases at J, with 6 bases between the two ends.

The chain recombines TRBV5-1 with TRBJ2-1, with 8 bases that match TRBD2. After removal of 1 base from V and 5 bases from J, the junction contained 5 bases not matched to a gene. Per the germline V gene, CDR1 is SGHRS and CDR2 is YFSETQ. The CDR3 runs to 15 residues. CDR3: CASSLPSGRDNEQFF. DNA for the CDR3: TGCGCCAGCAGCTTGCCTAGCGGGCGTGACAATGAGCAGTTCTTC.

V gene TRBV28 combines with J gene TRBJ1-6; perhaps TRBD1 as D (6 bases). The CDR3 has 18 amino acids. The germline V gene encodes CDR1 MDHEN and CDR2 SYDVKM. Trimming stripped 6 bases from V and 8 bases from J, with 26 bases between. CDR3 in DNA: TGTGCCAGCAGAACTCGGGTCCCGGGACATTCAAGCTATTCACCCCTCCACTTT. Amino acids: CASRTRVPGHSSYSPLHF.

The chain joins TRBV29-1 to TRBJ2-5; D possibly corresponds to TRBD2 (7 bases). Per the germline V gene, CDR1 is SQVTM and CDR2 is ANQGSEA. The ends were cut back, 1 base at V and 4 bases at J, with 10 bases in the middle. The CDR3 is 13 amino acids. Here the CDR3 reads CSVEVGGAETQYF. DNA of the CDR3: TGCAGCGTTGAAGTTGGGGGGGCAGAGACCCAGTACTTC.

J is TRBJ1-1 and V is TRBV5-8, with unresolved D. This CDR3 region has 11 residues. CDR1 SGHTS and CDR2 YDEGEE come from the germline V gene. The ends were cut back, 5 bases at V and 10 bases at J, with 12 bases in the middle. CDR3 sequence (DNA): TGTGCCAGCAGTCCGTGGAGAGGAGCTTTCTTT. Its translation: CASSPWRGAFF. Full variable domain (outside the CDR3, taken from reference TRBV5-8 and TRBJ1-1): EAGVTQSPTHLIKTRGQQATLRCSPISGHTSVYWYQQALGLGLQFLLWYDEGEERNRGNFPPRFSGRQFPNYSSELNVNALELEDSALYLCASSPWRGAFFGQGTRLTVV.

The chain couples TRBV10-3 to TRBJ2-7, with 10 bases lining up with TRBD1. V shed 11 bases and J 5 bases; nucleotides not matched to a gene: 9. This CDR3 is 13 amino acids long. Germline assignment: CDR1 ENHRY and CDR2 SYGVKD. CDR3: CAAWTGGAHEQYF. In nucleotides, the CDR3 is TGTGCCGCCTGGACAGGGGGGGCCCACGAGCAGTACTTC.

The chain is built from TRBV24-1 and TRBJ1-1; no definite D call. Trimming cost V 4 bases and J 3 bases, with 14 bases left between them. This CDR3 contains 15 residues. Germline lookup yields CDR1 KGHDR and CDR2 SFDVKD. The CDR3, as DNA: TGTGCCACCAGTGAAGCCGGGAGACGGGACACTGAAGCTTTCTTT. This codes for CATSEAGRRDTEAFF.

This rearrangement joins TRBV27 to TRBJ1-2; perhaps TRBD1 as D (5 bases). The V and J ends lost 6 bases and 8 bases respectively, with 10 bases between them. The CDR3 contains 11 residues. CDR1 is MNHEY and CDR2 is SMNVEV in the germline V gene (reference sequence). Here the CDR3 DNA reads TGTGCCAGCAGCCCGGGGGTAGGCTACACCTTC. The encoded protein is CASSPGVGYTF.

This clone came up a few times. This chain uses TRBV6-1 with TRBJ2-7; 12 bases are shared with TRBD1. CDR1 and CDR2 (germline): MNHNS, SASEGT. The junction had 6 bases not matched to a gene; V was cut back by 0 bases and J by 6 bases. This CDR3 spans 16 amino acids. Here the CDR3 DNA reads TGTGCCAGCAGTGAAGCTCCGGGGACAGGGGGCGCCGAGCAGTACTTC. Encoded protein: CASSEAPGTGGAEQYF.

This sequence joins TRBV6-2 or TRBV6-3 and TRBJ2-1; 11 bases match TRBD2. Germline V gene data show CDR1 as MNHEY and CDR2 as SVGEGT. Unmatched junction bases numbered 5, after V lost 3 bases and J lost 7 bases. The CDR3 extends over 15 amino acids. CDR3 in DNA: TGTGCCAGCAGTTATTTGACTAGCGGGATGAATGAGCAGTTCTTC. It is translated as CASSYLTSGMNEQFF.

The rearrangement links TRBV19 to TRBJ1-5; maybe TRBD1 (5 bases). V dropped 6 bases and J dropped 7 bases, with 13 bases sitting between them. CDR3 length: 13 residues. Per the germline V gene, CDR1 is LNHDA and CDR2 is SQIVND (reference sequence). The CDR3 sequence: CASSPGLIQPQHF. The CDR3, as DNA: TGTGCCAGTAGCCCAGGGCTTATCCAGCCCCAGCATTTT.

This sequence joins TRBV15 and TRBJ1-1; unclear D gene. Germline V gene sequence: CDR1 LNHNV, CDR2 YYDKDF (reference sequence). This CDR3 spans 15 amino acids. V was cut by 0 bases and J by 4 bases, with 12 bases left in between. Written as DNA, the CDR3 is TGTGCCACCAGCAGAGATCTGAGGGTGAGCACTGAAGCTTTCTTT. It codes for CATSRDLRVSTEAFF.

V gene TRBV29-1 combines with J gene TRBJ1-4; TRBD1 matches 9 bases. Germline CDR1 is SQVTM and CDR2 is ANQGSEA. With V trimmed by 7 bases and J by 8 bases, 2 bases remained unmatched. The CDR3 extends over 11 amino acids. The CDR3 loop reads CSGQGGEKLFF. The CDR3 bases are TGCAGCGGACAGGGGGGAGAAAAACTGTTTTTT.

This clone was seen just once. This chain joins TRBV6-1 and TRBJ2-5, with TRBD2 matching over 11 bases. Germline values: CDR1 MNHNS, CDR2 SASEGT. The CDR3 extends over 17 amino acids. Trimming at V came to 1 base and at J to 1 base, leaving 5 bases not matched to a gene. CDR3 coding DNA: TGTGCCAGCAGTGAAGGGAGACTAGCGGGGTTCCAAGAGACCCAGTACTTC. Its translation is CASSEGRLAGFQETQYF.

The genes are TRBV9 and TRBJ1-2, with 9 bases lining up with TRBD1. Germline CDR1 is SGDLS and CDR2 is YYNGEE. Trimming took 3 bases from V and 10 from J; bases not matched to a gene: 13. This CDR3 region has 15 residues. The chain's CDR3 is CASSAARTGASVYTF. The CDR3 region has the DNA TGTGCCAGCAGCGCAGCCCGGACAGGGGCAAGTGTCTACACCTTC.

The chain links TRBV5-6 to TRBJ2-7; 7 bases align to TRBD1. The germline gives CDR1 SGHDT, CDR2 YYEEEE. CDR3 length equals 14 residues. Trimming cost V 0 bases and J 1 base; bases outside gene matches: 1. This chain's CDR3 is CASSLEGASYEQYF. CDR3 nucleotides: TGTGCCAGCAGCTTGGAGGGGGCTTCCTACGAGCAGTACTTC.

The gene calls are TRBV2 and TRBJ2-7; D call uncertain. Germline assignment: CDR1 SNHLY and CDR2 FYNNEI. The CDR3 spans 14 residues. The V and J ends lost 4 bases and 2 bases respectively, with 12 bases between them. CDR3: CASSALRETYEQYF. DNA for the CDR3: TGTGCCAGCAGTGCCCTTCGAGAAACCTACGAGCAGTACTTC.

The chain is built from TRBV27 and TRBJ2-7, with D possibly TRBD2 on 5 matching bases. The CDR3 totals 14 residues. V lost 6 bases to trimming and J lost 2 bases, with 14 bases between them. Germline CDR1 reads MNHEY; CDR2 reads SMNVEV (reference sequence). CDR3 DNA: TGTGCCAGCAGGGAGGATGAATTCGCCTACGAGCAGTACTTC. It translates to CASREDEFAYEQYF.

The V and J genes are TRBV7-9 and TRBJ1-6; D is possibly TRBD1 (6 bases). From germline, CDR1 is SEHNR and CDR2 FQNEAQ (reference sequence). The CDR3 spans 12 residues. Trimming left V 4 bases short and J 10 bases short, with 8 bases between. The CDR3 nucleotides are TGTGCCAGCAGCTCGGGACAATCACCCCTCCACTTT. Its translation is CASSSGQSPLHF.

This clone has only one observation. The J gene is TRBJ1-1, the V gene TRBV3-1 (or the pseudogene TRBV3-2); D unclear. Germline CDR1 is LGHDT and CDR2 is YNNKEL (reference sequence). The CDR3 totals 15 residues. V was clipped by 3 bases and J by 0 bases, with 11 bases between them. CDR3 loop: CASSHSDGVNTEAFF. The CDR3 DNA reads TGTGCCAGCAGCCATAGTGACGGGGTGAACACTGAAGCTTTCTTT.